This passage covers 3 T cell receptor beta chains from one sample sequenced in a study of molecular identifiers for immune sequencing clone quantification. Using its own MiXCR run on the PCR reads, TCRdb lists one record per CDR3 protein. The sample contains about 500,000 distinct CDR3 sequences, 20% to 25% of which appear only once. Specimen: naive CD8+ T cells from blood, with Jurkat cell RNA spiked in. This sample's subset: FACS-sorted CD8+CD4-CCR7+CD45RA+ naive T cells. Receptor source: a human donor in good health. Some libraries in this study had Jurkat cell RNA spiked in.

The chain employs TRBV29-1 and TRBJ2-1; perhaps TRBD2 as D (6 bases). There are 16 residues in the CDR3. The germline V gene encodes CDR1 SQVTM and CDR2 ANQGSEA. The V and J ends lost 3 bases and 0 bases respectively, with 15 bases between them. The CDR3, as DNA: TGCAGCGTTGAGGGACTGAACACCAGCTCCTACAATGAGCAGTTCTTC. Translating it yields CSVEGLNTSSYNEQFF.

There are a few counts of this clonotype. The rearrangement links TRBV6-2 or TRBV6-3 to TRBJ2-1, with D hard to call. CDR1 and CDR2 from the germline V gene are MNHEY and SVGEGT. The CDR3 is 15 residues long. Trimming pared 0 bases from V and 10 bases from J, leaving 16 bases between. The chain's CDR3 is CASSYSESDGLEQFF. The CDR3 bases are TGTGCCAGCAGTTACTCGGAATCCGACGGGTTGGAGCAGTTCTTC.

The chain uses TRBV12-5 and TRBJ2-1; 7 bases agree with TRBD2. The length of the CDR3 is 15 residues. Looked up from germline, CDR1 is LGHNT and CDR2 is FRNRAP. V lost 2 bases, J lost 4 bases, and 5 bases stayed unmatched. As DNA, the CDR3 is TGTGCTAGTGGTTTGTCTGGCGGGGGTTACAATGAGCAGTTCTTC. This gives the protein CASGLSGGGYNEQFF.